This TCR beta chain comes out of a study of regulatory T cells in long-lasting Graves disease. Findings and caveats of the study: Newly diagnosed Graves' patients exceeded persistent ones in TCR diversity. Those with persistent disease had in common more public clonotypes (about 3,000) than new patients (approximately 920). Persistent disease favored TRBV28, TRBJ1-2 and TRBJ2-5.

The CDR3 is 14 residues long. Germline V gives CDR1 DFQATT, CDR2 SNEGSKA (reference sequence). V gave up 3 bases and J gave up 4 bases; unmatched junction bases: 4. This sample's time point: persistent/refractory GD, antithyroid drugs over 5 years with positive TRAb. Generation of the TCR library employed RNA extracted from PBMCs. With respect to this clonotype: Its antigen is undetermined.

TCR beta libraries were built with iRepertoire HTBI primers and Arm-PCR of CDR3 regions. From the multiplex PCR reads, TCRdb called clonotypes with MiXCR, one entry per CDR3 protein. This sample has fewer than 400,000 distinct CDR3 sequences, with about 20% found just once. The V and J genes are TRBV20-1 and TRBJ1-5; TRBD1 matches 9 bases. The sample was peripheral blood mononuclear cells (PBMCs), taken when the disease was refractory, from a patient treated with antithyroid drugs. This clonotype was obtained from a female donor with Graves disease. The CDR3 DNA follows: TGCAGTGCTAGGTTGGACAGGGGAAATCAGCCCCAGCATTTT. Its translation is CSARLDRGNQPQHF.